The sequence of this T cell receptor (beta chain) was determined in a study of T cells in severe cutaneous drug reactions. Its frequency marks this clonotype as medium-sized. What it recognizes is unknown. Study-level points and caveats: TRBV12-4 use rose strongly in carbamazepine-induced Stevens-Johnson syndrome or toxic epidermal necrolysis, averaging approximately 32% in blister cells and 4% to 6% in PBMC.

Sequenced patients had Stevens-Johnson syndrome or toxic epidermal necrolysis caused by carbamazepine. CDR3 size: 11 residues. CDR1 MDHEN and CDR2 SYDVKM come from the germline V gene. Bulk and single-cell libraries used iRepertoire multiplex PCR with TCR subtype-specific primers. TCRdb re-called the multiplex PCR reads, yielding one record per CDR3 amino acid sequence without DNA. The sample includes thousands of distinct CDR3 sequences. Material for sequencing was cells from a skin blister. This chain links TRBV28 with TRBJ2-7; TCRdb picks TRBD2, but there is no DNA to check that call. This receptor was taken from a human donor with a severe cutaneous adverse drug reaction. CDR3 amino acids: CASSSSREQYF.